This T cell receptor beta chain emerged from a study of blood T cell repertoires in COVID-19. Per the study methods: The authors estimated nucleated cell counts from reference gene primer amplification. The repertoire was sequenced with immunoSEQ multiplex PCR; TCRdb's copy has only in-frame clones and lacks some. That table is the source of V, J and clone size, and D and trimming were worked out from the DNA. Of 190,000 or so clones listed, about 83% are singletons. The sequencing input was peripheral blood. The TCR sequence derives from a woman between 18 and 30 years old who had recovered from COVID-19.

The CDR3 protein is CASSDRGVTNYGYTF. The DNA of the CDR3 is TGTGCCAGCAGTGATCGAGGCGTAACTAACTATGGCTACACCTTC. The chain combines TRBV2 with TRBJ1-2, with D hard to call. The CDR3 loop spans 15 amino acids. Trimming cost V 3 bases and J 0 bases, with 11 bases left between them. CDR1 SNHLY and CDR2 FYNNEI come from the germline V gene.